The table lists the clone carrying this T cell receptor (beta chain) with a few counts. Its antigen is unidentified. The sample belongs to a study of blood T cells in healthy people across ages. A second PCR, run for about 6 to 11 cycles, used a sample-barcoded 5' primer plus a J-beta primer mix. Paired-end reads containing CDR3 totaled no fewer than 2.5 million for each sample. A single record per CDR3 protein comes from TCRdb applying MiXCR to the 5' RACE reads. This table holds nearly 800,000 distinct CDR3 sequences, around a quarter found once. Study-wide findings and caveats: In long-lived donors, naive CD4+ cell counts and diversity exceeded those of aged donors.

These same records also appear under a second study, on T cells of mothers and their children.

This TCR was sampled from a boy younger than 18 in good health. Sequences were obtained from blood.

The CDR3 DNA sequence: TGTGCCAGCAGTTTAGGGACTAAAAACACAGATACGCAGTATTTT. Its translation is CASSLGTKNTDTQYF. J is TRBJ2-3 and V is TRBV28; 7 positions match TRBD2. This CDR3 region has 15 residues. The germline V gene has CDR1 MDHEN and CDR2 SYDVKM. J gave up 2 bases and V 2 bases, and 4 bases lay outside the gene matches.